The entry below describes one T cell receptor beta chain. Its antigen is unknown. The data originate from a study of CD8 T cells in Susac syndrome. Whole-study findings and limits: By the study's own acknowledgment, its TCR sequencing and HLA analysis included relatively few individuals.

Roughly 0.45 to 1 ug RNA was reverse transcribed with random hexamers. An immunoSEQ multiplex PCR amplified TCR beta CDR3 over 54 Vbeta and 13 Jbeta. One entry per CDR3 protein results from TCRdb running MiXCR on the immunoSEQ multiplex PCR reads. The sample yields under 70,000 distinct CDR3 sequences, around nine tenths seen once. Healthy donors, matched for age and sex, constituted the control group. Negative isolation was used for CD8+ and CD4+ T cells and FACS enrichment for TEMRA cells. The CDR3 is 18 residues long. The V gene's germline CDR1 is SEHNR and CDR2 FQNEAQ (reference sequence). With 5 bases removed from V and 4 bases from J, the gap between germline ends came to 24 bases.

Sequenced input: CD8+ T cells from PBMCs. The chain employs TRBV7-9 and TRBJ2-1; a possible D gene is TRBD1 (6 bases). This sequence originates from a human donor in good health. CDR3 amino acids: CASSPGALLSGDYNEQFF. Written as DNA, the CDR3 is TGTGCCAGCAGCCCAGGGGCCCTTTTGAGCGGAGATTACAATGAGCAGTTCTTC.